This record covers a single T cell receptor beta chain. TCRdb re-called the 5' RACE reads, yielding one record per CDR3 amino acid sequence without DNA. The specimen's table records tens of thousands of distinct CDR3 sequences. These data come from a study of monozygotic twins with inflammatory bowel disease. The CDR3 loop spans 11 amino acids. Source material: blood. The V gene is TRBV12-3 or TRBV12-4, the J gene TRBJ1-1; with no DNA, the TCRdb D assignment of TRBD1 cannot be verified. This TCR was recovered from a human donor with ulcerative colitis or Crohn's disease, or a healthy co-twin of an affected twin (not recorded which). The CDR3 here is CASSPGAEAFF.